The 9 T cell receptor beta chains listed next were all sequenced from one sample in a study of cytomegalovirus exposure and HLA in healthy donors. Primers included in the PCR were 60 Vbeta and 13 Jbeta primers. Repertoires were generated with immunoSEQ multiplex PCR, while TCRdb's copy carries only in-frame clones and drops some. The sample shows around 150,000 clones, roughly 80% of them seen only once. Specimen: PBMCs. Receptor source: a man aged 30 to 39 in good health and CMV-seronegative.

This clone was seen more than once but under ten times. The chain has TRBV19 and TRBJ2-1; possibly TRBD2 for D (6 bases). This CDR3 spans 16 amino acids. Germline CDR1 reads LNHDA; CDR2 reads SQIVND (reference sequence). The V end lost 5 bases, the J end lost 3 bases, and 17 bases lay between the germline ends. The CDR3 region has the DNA TGTGCCAGTAGTCCCCCCCCCGGACTATACTACAATGAGCAGTTCTTC. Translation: CASSPPPGLYYNEQFF. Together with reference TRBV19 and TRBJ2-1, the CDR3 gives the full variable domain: DGGITQSPKYLFRKEGQNVTLSCEQNLNHDAMYWYRQDPGQGLRLIYYSQIVNDFQKGDIAEGYSVSREKKESFPLTVTSAQKNPTAFYLCASSPPPGLYYNEQFFGPGTRLTVL.

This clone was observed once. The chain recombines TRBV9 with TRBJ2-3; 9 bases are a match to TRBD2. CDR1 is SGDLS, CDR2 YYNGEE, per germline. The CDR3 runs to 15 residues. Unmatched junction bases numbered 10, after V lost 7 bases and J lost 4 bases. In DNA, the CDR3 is TGTGCCAGCGGGGCTAGCGGGGCCCGGGCAGATACGCAGTATTTT. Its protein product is CASGASGARADTQYF.

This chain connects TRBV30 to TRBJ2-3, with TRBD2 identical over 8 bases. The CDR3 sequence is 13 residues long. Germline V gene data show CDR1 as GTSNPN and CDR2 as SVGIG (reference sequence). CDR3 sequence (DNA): TGTGCTGTAGCGGGAAGCGGCACAGATACGCAGTATTTT. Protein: CAVAGSGTDTQYF. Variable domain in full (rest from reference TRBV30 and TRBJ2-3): SQTIHQWPATLVQPVGSPLSLECTVEGTSNPNLYWYRQAAGRGLQLLFYSVGIGQISSEVPQNLSASRPQDRQFILSSKKLLLSDSGFYLCAVAGSGTDTQYFGPGTRLTVL.

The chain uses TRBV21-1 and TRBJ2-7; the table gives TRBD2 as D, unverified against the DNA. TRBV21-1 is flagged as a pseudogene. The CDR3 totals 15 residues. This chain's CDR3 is CASSIREVLPYEQYF. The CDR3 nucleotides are TGTGCCAGCAGCATTAGGGAGGTTTTGCCCTACGAGCAGTACTTC.

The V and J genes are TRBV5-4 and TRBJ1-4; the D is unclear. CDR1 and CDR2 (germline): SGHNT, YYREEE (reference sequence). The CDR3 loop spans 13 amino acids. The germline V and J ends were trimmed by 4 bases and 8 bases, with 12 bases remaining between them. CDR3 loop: CASSLSGREKLFF. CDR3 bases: TGTGCCAGCAGCCTCTCGGGGAGGGAAAAACTGTTTTTT. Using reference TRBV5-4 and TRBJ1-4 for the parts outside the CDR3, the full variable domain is ETGVTQSPTHLIKTRGQQVTLRCSSQSGHNTVSWYQQALGQGPQFIFQYYREEENGRGNFPPRFSGLQFPNYSSELNVNALELDDSALYLCASSLSGREKLFFGSGTQLSVL.

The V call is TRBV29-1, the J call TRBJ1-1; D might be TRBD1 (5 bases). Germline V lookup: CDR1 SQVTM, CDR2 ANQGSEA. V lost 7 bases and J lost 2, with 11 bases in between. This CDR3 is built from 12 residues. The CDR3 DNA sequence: TGCAGCGCCCACACAGGAAACACTGAAGCTTTCTTT. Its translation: CSAHTGNTEAFF.

The CDR3 sequence is CSVQQGGYGYTF. CDR3 DNA: TGCAGCGTTCAACAGGGGGGCTATGGCTACACCTTC. The chain carries TRBV29-1 and TRBJ1-2; TRBD1 matches 8 bases. The CDR3 consists of 12 residues. After removal of 5 bases from V and 4 bases from J, the junction contained 3 bases not matched to a gene. CDR1 and CDR2 (germline): SQVTM, ANQGSEA.

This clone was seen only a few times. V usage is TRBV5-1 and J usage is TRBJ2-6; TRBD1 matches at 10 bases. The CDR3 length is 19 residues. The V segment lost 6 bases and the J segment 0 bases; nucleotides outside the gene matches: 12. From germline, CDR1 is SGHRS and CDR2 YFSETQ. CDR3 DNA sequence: TGCGCCAGCAATTATCCCCCGGGACAGGGGCCCTCTGGGGCCAACGTCCTGACTTTC. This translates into CASNYPPGQGPSGANVLTF.

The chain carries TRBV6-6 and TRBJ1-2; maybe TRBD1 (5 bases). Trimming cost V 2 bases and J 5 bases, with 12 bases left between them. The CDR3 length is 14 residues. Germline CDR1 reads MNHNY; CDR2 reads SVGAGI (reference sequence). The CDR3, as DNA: TGTGCCAGCAGTTACGACTCGGGGGAGTATGGCTACACCTTC. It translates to CASSYDSGEYGYTF.